The 3 T cell receptor beta chains below all came from one sample that was sequenced in a study of blood T cell repertoires in COVID-19 (dated by TCRdb to about 2020). Library creation used the immunoSEQ multiplex PCR assay. This is the immuneACCESS table as TCRdb keeps it, with only in-frame sequences that have V and J called. A part of the clones is gone; compared with another copy, unresolved V genes explain less than half, and the rest is unexplained. In all, the sample holds 200,000 to 300,000 clones, and roughly 86% of those were seen once. The ten largest make up less than 3% of the sample. The sequenced material came from peripheral blood. The receptors here all came from a woman in her forties or fifties with acute or convalescent COVID-19.

The chain combines TRBV7-2 with TRBJ1-2; 10 bases are shared with TRBD1. J gave up 3 bases and V 4 bases, and 5 bases lay outside the gene matches. Germline values: CDR1 SGHTA, CDR2 FQGNSA. The CDR3 contains 15 residues. The DNA for the CDR3 is TGTGCCAGCAGCTCGCTGACAGGGGGCCACTATGGCTACACCTTC. This sequence encodes CASSSLTGGHYGYTF.

V gene TRBV4-2 combines with J gene TRBJ2-3; TRBD2 aligns across 7 bases. Germline-derived CDR1 and CDR2 are LGHNA and YNFKEQ. The CDR3 is 16 amino acids. Losses at the gene ends were 1 base for V and 5 bases for J; bases not matched to a gene: 9. In DNA, the CDR3 is TGTGCCAGCAGCCAAGTTGGGGCCGCGGGAGAAGATACGCAGTATTTT. The encoded protein is CASSQVGAAGEDTQYF.

The genes are TRBV6-5 and TRBJ1-1, with D perhaps TRBD1 (5 bases). The V gene's germline CDR1 is MNHEY and CDR2 SVGAGI. There are 12 residues in the CDR3. Trimming shortened V by 5 bases and J by 12 bases, and 16 bases separated the two germline ends. The CDR3 is CASSPPLGEPFF. The DNA of the CDR3 is TGTGCCAGCAGTCCCCCCCTAGGGGAACCTTTCTTT.